This T cell receptor (beta chain) is drawn from a study of post-analysis software for immune sequencing data. For the study at large: The cohort encompassed relapsing-remitting, secondary progressive and progressive-relapsing multiple sclerosis disease courses.

Regarding the study as a whole: Normalized Chao1 diversity was significantly lower in multiple sclerosis patients than in controls. Several TRBV segments were more frequent in patients than controls; TRBV5-6, TRBV5-1 and TRBV20-1 belonged to this group.

A note on this clonotype: The antigen remains unidentified.

There are 13 residues in the CDR3. V was clipped by 6 bases and J by 3 bases; unmatched bases: 6. Germline CDR1 reads SQVTM; CDR2 reads ANQGSEA. Unique molecular identifiers had been added to the TCR beta cDNA libraries. T cells numbering roughly 0.9 to 11 million gave rise to 400,000 to 550,000 cDNA molecules. MiXCR, applied by TCRdb to the PCR reads, yields one record per CDR3 protein. The repertoire has hundreds of thousands of distinct CDR3 sequences, 59% of them found once; the top ten carry about 11%. The TCR sequence derives from a girl aged 2 to 9 with multiple sclerosis. The sequenced material came from blood. The chain carries TRBV29-1 and TRBJ1-2, with 8 bases fitting TRBD1. This CDR3 is CSVTTGEDYGYTF. DNA of the CDR3: TGCAGCGTCACGACAGGGGAGGACTATGGCTACACCTTC.